This T cell receptor (beta chain) is drawn from a study of shared clonotypes between healthy human individuals. It was around 220 ng DNA, about 30,000 T cell genomes, that sorted-subset replicate PCRs used. Using immunoSEQ multiplex PCR, the repertoire was profiled, and TCRdb retains in-frame clones only, with some absent. The repertoire holds around 2.3 million clones, around 95% seen once, with roughly 0.13% in the top ten. Trimming at V came to 2 bases and at J to 3 bases, leaving 7 bases not matched to a gene. Per germline, CDR1 SNHLY and CDR2 FYNNEI. The CDR3 has 15 amino acids. On this clone itself: Within the sample, other DNA sequences also encode this same CDR3.

Material: naive CD4+ T cells sorted from blood. Subset in this sample: CD45RA+ positively selected. The source is a man aged 18 to 29 in good health. The V call is TRBV2, the J call TRBJ2-7; the match to TRBD1 covers 7 bases. CDR3 amino acids: CASSELAGGIYEQYF. DNA of the CDR3: TGTGCCAGCAGTGAACTGGCAGGGGGTATCTACGAGCAGTACTTC.